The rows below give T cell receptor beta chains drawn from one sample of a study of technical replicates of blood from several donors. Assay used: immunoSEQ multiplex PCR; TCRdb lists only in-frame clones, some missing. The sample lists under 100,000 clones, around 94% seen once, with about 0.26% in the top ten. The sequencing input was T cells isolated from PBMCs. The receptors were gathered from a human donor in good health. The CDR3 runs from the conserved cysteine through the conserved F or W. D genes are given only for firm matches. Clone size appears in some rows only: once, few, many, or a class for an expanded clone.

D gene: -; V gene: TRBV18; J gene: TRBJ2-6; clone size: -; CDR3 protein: CASSLLRGSGANVLTF; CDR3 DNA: TGTGCCAGCTCACTTCTACGGGGATCTGGGGCCAACGTCCTGACTTTC
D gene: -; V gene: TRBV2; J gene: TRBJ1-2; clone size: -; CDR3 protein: CASLGPSYGYTF; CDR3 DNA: TGTGCCAGCCTGGGGCCCTCCTATGGCTACACCTTC
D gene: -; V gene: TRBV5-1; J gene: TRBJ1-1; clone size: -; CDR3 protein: CASSYGNTEAFF; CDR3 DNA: TGCGCCAGCAGTTACGGGAACACTGAAGCTTTCTTT
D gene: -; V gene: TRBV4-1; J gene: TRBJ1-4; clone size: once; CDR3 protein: CASSQVGPGEKLFF; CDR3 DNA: TGCGCCAGCAGCCAAGTGGGCCCTGGGGAAAAACTGTTTTTT
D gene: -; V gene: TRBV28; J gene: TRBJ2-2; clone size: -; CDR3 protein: CASSIGGINTGELFF; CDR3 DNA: TGTGCCAGCAGCATTGGGGGGATCAACACCGGGGAGCTGTTTTTT
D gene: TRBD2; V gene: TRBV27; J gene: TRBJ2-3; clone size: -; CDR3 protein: CASSPQILSGVDSTDTQYF; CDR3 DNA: TGTGCCAGCAGTCCCCAAATCCTTAGCGGGGTGGATAGCACAGATACGCAGTATTTT
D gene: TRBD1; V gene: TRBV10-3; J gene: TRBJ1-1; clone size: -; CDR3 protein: CAISEGQGSPEAFF; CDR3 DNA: TGTGCCATCAGTGAGGGACAGGGGAGTCCTGAAGCTTTCTTT
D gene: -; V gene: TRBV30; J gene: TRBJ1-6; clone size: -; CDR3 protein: CAWGKGPSSYNSPLHF; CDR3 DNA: TGTGCCTGGGGGAAGGGGCCGAGCTCCTATAATTCACCCCTCCACTTT
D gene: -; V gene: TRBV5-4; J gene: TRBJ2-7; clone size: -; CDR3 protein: CASSIEVTYEQYF; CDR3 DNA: TGTGCCAGCAGCATAGAAGTCACCTACGAGCAGTACTTC
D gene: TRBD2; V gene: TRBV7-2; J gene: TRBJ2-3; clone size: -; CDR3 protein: CASSFGLDTTDTQYF; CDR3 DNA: TGTGCCAGCAGCTTTGGACTAGATACCACAGATACGCAGTATTTT
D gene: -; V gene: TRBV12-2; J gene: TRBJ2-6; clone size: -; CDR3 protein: CASRLELQGSSGANVLTF; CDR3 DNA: TGTGCAAGTCGCTTAGAACTACAGGGATCCTCTGGGGCCAACGTCCTGACTTTC
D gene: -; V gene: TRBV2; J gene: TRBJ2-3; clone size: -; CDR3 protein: CASREATSTDTQYF; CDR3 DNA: TGTGCCAGCAGAGAGGCCACTAGCACAGATACGCAGTATTTT
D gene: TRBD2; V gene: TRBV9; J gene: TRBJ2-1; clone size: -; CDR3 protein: CASSVTPGLGNNEQFF; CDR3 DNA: TGTGCCAGCAGCGTAACCCCGGGACTAGGTAACAATGAGCAGTTCTTC
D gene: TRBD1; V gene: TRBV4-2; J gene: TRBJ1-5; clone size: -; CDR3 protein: CASSQDGPGGSNQPQHF; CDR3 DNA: TGTGCCAGCAGCCAAGATGGGCCAGGGGGAAGCAATCAGCCCCAGCATTTT
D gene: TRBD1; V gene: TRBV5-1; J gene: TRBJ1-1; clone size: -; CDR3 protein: CASSGDRGELNTEAFF; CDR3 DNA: TGCGCCAGCAGCGGGGACAGGGGAGAATTGAACACTGAAGCTTTCTTT
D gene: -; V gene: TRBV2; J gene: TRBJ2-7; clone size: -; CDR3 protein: CASSEAGRGSYEQYF; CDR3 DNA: TGTGCCAGCAGTGAAGCGGGCCGGGGATCCTACGAGCAGTACTTC
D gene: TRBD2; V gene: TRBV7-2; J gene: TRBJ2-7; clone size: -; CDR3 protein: CASSAVAGPYEQYF; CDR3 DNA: TGTGCCAGCAGCGCAGTAGCGGGTCCCTACGAGCAGTACTTC
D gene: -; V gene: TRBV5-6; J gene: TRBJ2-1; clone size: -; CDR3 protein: CASSLTEGEQFF; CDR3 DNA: TGTGCCAGCAGCTTGACGGAGGGTGAGCAGTTCTTC
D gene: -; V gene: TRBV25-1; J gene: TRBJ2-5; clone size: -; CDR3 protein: CASSERTTYQETQYF; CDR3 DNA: TGTGCCAGCAGTGAACGCACTACCTACCAAGAGACCCAGTACTTC
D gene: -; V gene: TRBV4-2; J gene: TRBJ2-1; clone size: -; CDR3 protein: CASSGAVIYNEQFF; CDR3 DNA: TGTGCCAGCAGCGGAGCGGTGATATACAATGAGCAGTTCTTC